This passage covers 25 T cell receptor beta chains from one sample sequenced in a study of CD4 and CD8 cells across lung adenocarcinoma regions. In TCRdb, the PCR reads were re-called with MiXCR into one record per CDR3 protein. The profile shows fewer than 20,000 distinct CDR3 sequences, around 56% of them singletons. Sequencing input: CD8+ T cells from the center of a lung tumor. The origin of the receptors is a female donor with lung adenocarcinoma. The CD4 and CD8 labels of this study may be unreliable.

The table lists this clonotype with a few counts. The chain couples TRBV5-1 to TRBJ2-1, with TRBD2 identical over 16 bases. The V segment lost 4 bases and the J segment 4 bases; nucleotides outside the gene matches: 5. From germline, CDR1 is SGHRS and CDR2 YFSETQ. This CDR3 is built from 17 residues. The chain's CDR3 is CASSTGTSGRVYNEQFF. The CDR3 DNA follows: TGCGCCAGCAGCACCGGGACTAGCGGGAGGGTATACAATGAGCAGTTCTTC.

This clonotype rates as medium-sized. V and J are TRBV7-6 and TRBJ2-1; 9 bases agree with TRBD1. Germline-derived CDR1 and CDR2 are SGHVS and FNYEAQ. V trimming: 5 bases; J trimming: 6 bases; junction bases outside the gene matches: 11. CDR3 length: 16 amino acids. The CDR3 protein is CASSRVATGGSNEQFF. The CDR3 coding sequence is TGTGCCAGCAGCCGCGTGGCGACAGGGGGAAGCAATGAGCAGTTCTTC.

CDR3 loop: CAMSLPAVPRDTQYF. CDR3 in DNA: TGTGCCATGAGCCTCCCGGCTGTGCCGAGAGATACGCAGTATTTT. V usage is TRBV27 and J usage is TRBJ2-3, with no clear D. The CDR3 loop spans 15 amino acids. Germline-derived CDR1 and CDR2 are MNHEY and SMNVEV (reference sequence). V shed 10 bases and J shed 5 bases, with 22 bases lying between them.

The chain employs TRBV7-2 and TRBJ2-4; no definite D call. The J call may be in error: the DNA end matches TRBJ2-5 better. The germline V gene has CDR1 SGHTA and CDR2 FQGNSA. The CDR3 is 13 amino acids. DNA for the CDR3: TGTGCCAGCAGCCTAAGTTTCCGAGAGACCCAGTACTTC. This gives the protein CASSLSFRETQYF.

Comment on this clonotype: Relative to the germline gene, one junction end is altered; a read error may explain this. The chain is built from TRBV6-1 and TRBJ2-6; D uncertain. The CDR3 runs to 14 residues. Germline V gene sequence: CDR1 MNHNS, CDR2 SASEGT. The CDR3, as DNA: TGTGCCAGCAGGGAGCCTCCTTGGGCCTACGTCCAGTCTTTC. Translation: CASREPPWAYVQSF.

The chain uses TRBV14 and TRBJ2-1, with 8 bases fitting TRBD1. CDR3 length: 15 residues. Trimming took 4 bases from V and 0 from J; bases not matched to a gene: 2. Germline-derived CDR1 and CDR2 are SGHDN and FVKESK. CDR3 sequence: CASSRQGSSYNEQFF. In DNA, the CDR3 is TGTGCCAGCAGCCGACAGGGGAGCTCCTACAATGAGCAGTTCTTC. Complete variable domain (other parts from reference TRBV14 and TRBJ2-1): EAGVTQFPSHSVIEKGQTVTLRCDPISGHDNLYWYRRVMGKEIKFLLHFVKESKQDESGMPNNRFLAERTGGTYSTLKVQPAELEDSGVYFCASSRQGSSYNEQFFGPGTRLTVL.

This clonotype was seen repeatedly, ten times or more. The rearrangement uses TRBV6-1 and TRBJ2-5, with TRBD2 matching 12 bases. The CDR3 has 15 residues. The V segment lost 6 bases and the J segment 11 bases; nucleotides outside the gene matches: 13. CDR1 and CDR2 from the germline V gene are MNHNS and SASEGT. CDR3 DNA: TGTGCCAGCAGGGCGAAGACTAGCGGGAGTGGAGAGCAGTACTTC. Translation gives CASRAKTSGSGEQYF.

The J gene is TRBJ2-1, the V gene TRBV11-2; 8 bases match TRBD2. The DNA end favors TRBJ2-7, so the J call may be wrong. This CDR3 comprises 17 residues. From germline, CDR1 is SGHAT and CDR2 FQNNGV. CDR3 nucleotide sequence: TGTGCCAGCAGCCCCCTACGAGGAGCGGGAGAGTCCTACGAGCAGTACTTC. Residues: CASSPLRGAGESYEQYF.

This clonotype showed up just a few times. The V and J genes are TRBV6-1 and TRBJ2-5; maybe TRBD2 (7 bases). Germline lookup yields CDR1 MNHNS and CDR2 SASEGT. This CDR3 has 15 amino acids. The V end lost 6 bases, the J end lost 4 bases, and 18 bases lay between the germline ends. The CDR3 region is CASRDESGGGETQYF. The CDR3 DNA reads TGTGCCAGCAGGGACGAGTCGGGGGGCGGAGAGACCCAGTACTTC.

Comment on this clonotype: One end of the junction fails to match germline, which may point to a read error. V gene TRBV27 combines with J gene TRBJ2-3, with TRBD2 as a possible D gene (5 bases). The CDR3 length is 15 residues. The germline CDR1 and CDR2 sequences are MNHEY and SMNVEV (reference sequence). CDR3 loop: CASRTGFQYTDTQYF. Written as DNA, the CDR3 is TGTGCCAGCAGGACGGGATTTCAATACACAGACACGCAGTATTTT.

This sequence joins TRBV6-1 and TRBJ2-5; 14 bases are a match to TRBD2. CDR3 length equals 17 residues. Losses at the gene ends were 6 bases for V and 11 bases for J; bases not matched to a gene: 17. Per the germline V gene, CDR1 is MNHNS and CDR2 is SASEGT. CDR3 in amino acids: CASSTGTSGRAIYKQYF. The CDR3 coding sequence is TGTGCCAGCAGCACCGGGACTAGCGGGAGAGCAATCTACAAGCAGTACTTC.

This clonotype was observed a handful of times. V is TRBV6-5 and J is TRBJ2-7; unclear D gene. Looked up from germline, CDR1 is MNHEY and CDR2 is SVGAGI. The CDR3 is 15 residues long. Trimming removed 5 bases at V and 0 bases at J, with 14 bases between. The CDR3 DNA is TGTGCCAGCAGTAACTACTATGGCAGCTCCTACGAGCAGTACTTC. This gives the protein CASSNYYGSSYEQYF.

This clonotype has more than one count but fewer than ten. The V call is TRBV7-2, the J call TRBJ2-1, with D possibly being TRBD1 (6 bases). Germline CDR1 is SGHTA and CDR2 is FQGNSA. V lost 3 bases and J lost 13, with 22 bases in between. This CDR3 is built from 15 residues. The CDR3 DNA sequence: TGTGCCAGCAGCTTGGCTTTGGGACAACAAAACATTCAGTTCTTC. It codes for CASSLALGQQNIQFF.

This chain joins TRBV4-1 and TRBJ1-2; no clear D gene. V was trimmed by 4 bases and J by 2 bases, leaving 17 bases between them. Per the germline V gene, CDR1 is MGHRA and CDR2 is YSYEKL. This CDR3 spans 16 amino acids. The chain's CDR3 is CASSPAASGSNYGYTF. CDR3 DNA: TGCGCCAGCAGCCCGGCCGCCTCGGGATCCAACTATGGCTACACCTTC.

This clonotype has just a few counts. The rearrangement uses TRBV27 and TRBJ1-2; 9 bases are a match to TRBD1. The CDR3 runs to 14 residues. Germline V gene data show CDR1 as MNHEY and CDR2 as SMNVEV (reference sequence). Trimming took 5 bases from V and 4 from J; bases not matched to a gene: 5. In DNA, the CDR3 is TGTGCCAGCAGTCCCTTACAGGGGGCCTATGGCTACACCTTC. This gives the protein CASSPLQGAYGYTF.

About this clonotype itself: A much larger clone differs by one base, so this may be a read error. The chain combines TRBV6-1 with TRBJ1-3, with TRBD1 identical over 7 bases. In germline, CDR1 is MNHNS, CDR2 SASEGT. With 7 bases clipped from V and 2 bases from J, the junction kept 2 bases outside the gene matches. The length of the CDR3 is 13 residues. CDR3 nucleotide sequence: TGTGCCAGCACTGACAGGGCTGGAAACACCATATATTTT. Encoded protein: CASTDRAGNTIYF.

Sample share makes this clonotype medium-sized. V is TRBV6-1 and J is TRBJ2-1; D not certain. The germline V and J ends were trimmed by 1 base and 8 bases, with 9 bases remaining between them. Germline-derived CDR1 and CDR2 are MNHNS and SASEGT. The CDR3 loop spans 13 amino acids. CDR3 in amino acids: CASSEGTSDEQFF. CDR3 nucleotides: TGTGCCAGCAGTGAAGGGACCAGCGATGAGCAGTTCTTC.

V and J are TRBV3-1 and TRBJ2-6; a weak D match, TRBD1 (5 bases). The V end was cut by 2 bases, the J end by 3 bases, with 11 bases between. This CDR3 region has 16 residues. CDR1 and CDR2 (germline): LGHDT, YNNKEL (reference sequence). This CDR3 is CASSQQGSGGANVLTF. In nucleotides, the CDR3 is TGTGCCAGCAGCCAACAGGGTAGTGGTGGGGCCAACGTCCTGACTTTC.

J is TRBJ1-2 and V is TRBV6-2 or TRBV6-3, with 8 bases fitting TRBD1. CDR1 and CDR2 (germline): MNHEY, SVGEGT. The V and J ends lost 2 bases and 6 bases, in that order; junction bases with no gene match: 5. This CDR3 has 14 residues. This chain's CDR3 is CASSYPTGADGYTF. The CDR3 DNA follows: TGTGCCAGCAGTTACCCGACAGGGGCGGATGGCTACACCTTC.

This clonotype occurred once. The chain employs TRBV7-2 and TRBJ2-4; D gene uncertain. The V gene lost 5 bases and the J gene lost 13 bases, with 24 bases spanning the gap. The germline V gene has CDR1 SGHTA and CDR2 FQGNSA. The CDR3 covers 15 residues. The chain's CDR3 is CASSAMVGAKNTQYF. DNA of the CDR3: TGTGCCAGCAGCGCGATGGTGGGTGCCAAAAACACCCAGTACTTC.

This rearrangement joins TRBV20-1 to TRBJ2-1, with 11 bases aligning to TRBD2. This CDR3 contains 16 residues. The junction had 2 bases not matched to a gene; V was cut back by 1 base and J by 0 bases. Germline V gene data show CDR1 as DFQATT and CDR2 as SNEGSKA (reference sequence). This CDR3 reads CSARVTSGSSYNEQFF. In DNA, the CDR3 is TGCAGTGCTAGAGTTACTAGCGGGAGCTCCTACAATGAGCAGTTCTTC.

J is TRBJ2-1 and V is TRBV6-1, with D hard to call. V was trimmed by 3 bases and J by 3 bases, leaving 6 bases between them. This CDR3 region has 13 residues. In germline, CDR1 is MNHNS, CDR2 SASEGT. In DNA, the CDR3 is TGTGCCAGCAGTGAGTGGGACTACAATGAGCAGTTCTTC. Protein: CASSEWDYNEQFF.

As regards this clonotype: The junction differs from germline at one of its ends, possibly a read error. The V and J genes are TRBV6-1 and TRBJ2-3; tentative D call: TRBD1 (6 bases). Germline loops: CDR1 MNHNS, CDR2 SASEGT. This CDR3 contains 16 residues. The CDR3 here is CASRGLGGRGTDTQYF. The CDR3 DNA follows: TGTGCCAGCAGGGGGTTAGGGGGTAGAGGCACAGATACGCAGTATTTC.

In its sample, this clonotype was seen a few times. Here the CDR3 DNA reads TGTGCCAGCCTGAGACAGGGGGCGAATGAGCAGTTCTTC. Its translation: CASLRQGANEQFF. This rearrangement joins TRBV6-1 to TRBJ2-1, with TRBD1 matching 10 bases. This CDR3 is 13 amino acids long. Unmatched junction bases numbered 5, after V lost 8 bases and J lost 7 bases. The germline V gene encodes CDR1 MNHNS and CDR2 SASEGT.

The rearrangement joins TRBV4-1 to TRBJ2-5; TRBD1 aligns across 7 bases. V dropped 3 bases and J dropped 10; count of bases not matched to a gene: 20. The CDR3 runs to 17 residues. CDR1 MGHRA and CDR2 YSYEKL come from the germline V gene. The CDR3 region has the DNA TGCGCCAGCAGCCAGGGGCTAGGGGGCCCGGACCAAGACATCCAGTACTTC. This encodes CASSQGLGGPDQDIQYF.